The 31 T cell receptor beta chains reported below all come from one sample, sequenced in a study of T cell repertoires in cytomegalovirus infection. One entry per CDR3 protein results from TCRdb running MiXCR on the reads. Altogether 54,000 or so distinct CDR3 sequences are present, 25% to 40% being singletons, with the ten largest covering 65% to 80%. Antigens of these TCRs are unknown. The sample comprised PBMCs, sequenced either directly or after in vitro stimulation (not recorded which). Receptor source: a human donor in good health (CMV status not recorded). Some clones in this sample may be carry-over from other donors' samples.

As regards this clonotype: A read error may produce the germline difference seen at one junction end. The chain links TRBV12-3 or TRBV12-4 to TRBJ1-1; D is ambiguous. The CDR3 has 14 amino acids. CDR3 region: CASSLKCRVTEAFF. The CDR3 nucleotides are TGTGCCAGCAGTTTAAAGTGTAGGGTAACTGAAGCGTTCTTT.

This clonotype has just a few counts. J is TRBJ2-1 and V is TRBV6-5, with D perhaps TRBD2 (5 bases). Germline-derived CDR1 and CDR2 are MNHEY and SVGAGI. The CDR3 runs to 13 residues. Trimming removed 2 bases at V and 8 bases at J, with 10 bases between. The CDR3 reads CASSYTRFHEQFF. The CDR3 coding sequence is TGTGCCAGCAGTTACACTAGATTCCATGAGCAGTTCTTC.

The CDR3 DNA is TGTGCCATCAGAAGGGACGGACAGAAGTACAATGAGCAGTTCTTC. Translating gives CAIRRDGQKYNEQFF. This rearrangement joins TRBV10-3 to TRBJ2-1; TRBD1 is a possible D gene (6 bases). CDR1 is ENHRY, CDR2 SYGVKD, per germline. V was clipped by 6 bases and J by 4 bases, with 16 bases between them. CDR3 size: 15 residues.

This chain links TRBV7-8 with TRBJ2-3, with a tentative D call TRBD1 (6 bases). The ends were cut back, 5 bases at V and 6 bases at J, with 12 bases in the middle. Germline CDR1 and CDR2: SGHVS and FQNEAQ. The CDR3 contains 13 residues. The CDR3 DNA reads as TGTGCCAGCAGCCCCGACAGGAGCGATACGCAGTATTTT. Protein: CASSPDRSDTQYF.

This clonotype has more than one count but fewer than ten. The chain combines TRBV7-2 with TRBJ2-3, with 8 bases that match TRBD2. The CDR3 is 15 amino acids. Trimming removed 5 bases from V and 1 base from J; junction bases left unmatched: 5. The germline V gene has CDR1 SGHTA and CDR2 FQGNSA. The CDR3 reads CASSTGLAGTDTQYF. CDR3 DNA sequence: TGTGCCAGCAGCACCGGACTAGCTGGCACAGATACGCAGTATTTT.

The sample holds a few counts of this clonotype. The chain uses TRBV12-3 or TRBV12-4 and TRBJ1-5; 7 positions match TRBD1. The J segment lost 6 bases and the V segment lost 7 bases, leaving 12 bases of the junction unmatched. This CDR3 has 15 amino acids. CDR3 DNA sequence: TGTGCCAGCACCTTTCAGGGGGGCGACGGTCAGCCCCAGCATTTT. Protein product: CASTFQGGDGQPQHF.

This clonotype is labeled medium-sized. The chain recombines TRBV27 with TRBJ2-1; 10 bases match TRBD2. Per germline, CDR1 MNHEY and CDR2 SMNVEV (reference sequence). The CDR3 contains 16 residues. Trimming took 4 bases from V and 5 from J; bases not matched to a gene: 8. The CDR3 DNA is TGTGCCAGCAGTTCCGGCAGGCTAGCGGGGGACAATGAGCAGTTCTTC. As protein: CASSSGRLAGDNEQFF.

This chain's CDR3 is CASSPGLVGTDTQYF. Here the CDR3 DNA reads TGTGCCAGCAGCCCGGGACTAGTGGGCACAGATACGCAGTATTTT. The chain employs TRBV7-2 and TRBJ2-3, with TRBD2 identical over 8 bases. The CDR3 runs to 15 residues. The V gene end was trimmed by 5 bases and the J gene end by 1 base; junction bases not matched to a gene: 5. In germline, CDR1 is SGHTA, CDR2 FQGNSA.

A few counts support this clonotype. The rearrangement uses TRBV12-3 or TRBV12-4 and TRBJ1-6; TRBD1 might be the D (6 bases). The CDR3 has 14 residues. V lost 1 base, J lost 7 bases, and 8 bases lay in between. In DNA, the CDR3 is TGTGCCAGCAGTTTAGGGCAGGGGAATTCACCCCTCCACTTT. As protein: CASSLGQGNSPLHF.

The chain has TRBV6-2 or TRBV6-3 and TRBJ2-7; TRBD2 agrees at 10 bases. The germline CDR1 and CDR2 sequences are MNHEY and SVGEGT. This CDR3 is 13 amino acids long. V gave up 7 bases and J gave up 4 bases; unmatched junction bases: 4. The CDR3: CASTSSGRYEQYF. The DNA for the CDR3 is TGTGCCAGCACCTCTAGCGGGAGATACGAGCAGTACTTC.

This clonotype was observed a handful of times. CDR3 region: CASTILTSYNEQFF. In nucleotides, the CDR3 is TGTGCCAGCACCATTTTGACATCCTACAATGAGCAGTTCTTC. The chain links TRBV7-9 to TRBJ2-1; D remains ambiguous. Trimming removed 7 bases from V and 1 base from J, with 11 bases in between. The CDR3 is 14 residues long. CDR1 and CDR2 from the germline V gene are SEHNR and FQNEAQ (reference sequence).

This rearrangement joins TRBV28 to TRBJ2-7; D uncertain. Germline V CDR1 and CDR2: MDHEN, SYDVKM. The CDR3 extends over 15 amino acids. Trimming left V 5 bases short and J 0 bases short, with 14 bases between. CDR3 coding DNA: TGTGCCAGCAGTCCTACCCAGAGAAGCTCCTACGAGCAGTACTTC. Its translation is CASSPTQRSSYEQYF.

This chain connects TRBV12-3 or TRBV12-4 to TRBJ2-3, with TRBD2 matching 9 bases. V shed 5 bases, J shed 2 bases, and the junction held 5 bases outside the gene matches. This CDR3 is 15 amino acids long. CDR3 coding DNA: TGTGCCAGCAGTGCTGCTAGCGGGGTCACAGATACGCAGTATTTT. This codes for CASSAASGVTDTQYF.

This sequence joins TRBV7-8 and TRBJ2-5, with D possibly TRBD1 on 6 matching bases. V lost 5 bases, J lost 4 bases, and 11 bases lay in between. The germline CDR1 and CDR2 sequences are SGHVS and FQNEAQ. The CDR3 extends over 13 amino acids. The CDR3 DNA sequence: TGTGCCAGCAGCCCAGGGGCCCGAGAGACCCAGTACTTC. This codes for CASSPGARETQYF. Full variable domain (missing parts from reference TRBV7-8 and TRBJ2-5): GAGVSQSPRYKVAKRGQDVALRCDPISGHVSLFWYQQALGQGPEFLTYFQNEAQLDKSGLPSDRFFAERPEGSVSTLKIQRTQQEDSAVYLCASSPGARETQYFGPGTRLLVL.

The V call is TRBV2, the J call TRBJ2-5; 11 bases fit TRBD2. The germline CDR1 and CDR2 sequences are SNHLY and FYNNEI. This CDR3 is 14 amino acids long. After removal of 6 bases from V and 6 bases from J, the junction contained 6 bases not matched to a gene. The CDR3 DNA follows: TGTGCCAGCAGCCCGACTAGCGGGGCTAAGACCCAGTACTTC. Encoded protein: CASSPTSGAKTQYF.

V and J are TRBV7-7 and TRBJ2-7; TRBD2 matches 7 bases. Germline values: CDR1 SSHAT, CDR2 FNYEAQ (reference sequence). There are 14 residues in the CDR3. The V segment lost 5 bases and the J segment 5 bases; nucleotides outside the gene matches: 9. This CDR3 reads CASSPRGGVDEQYF. The CDR3 DNA reads as TGTGCCAGCAGCCCCCGCGGGGGAGTAGACGAGCAGTACTTC. Full variable domain (remainder filled in from reference TRBV7-7 and TRBJ2-7): GAGVSQSPRYKVTKRGQDVTLRCDPISSHATLYWYQQALGQGPEFLTYFNYEAQPDKSGLPSDRFSAERPEGSISTLTIQRTEQRDSAMYRCASSPRGGVDEQYFGPGTRLTVT.

This CDR3 is CAISESNSLGQFF. CDR3 DNA sequence: TGTGCCATCAGTGAGTCGAACTCCCTTGGGCAGTTCTTC. V and J are TRBV10-3 and TRBJ2-1; D is unclear. From germline, CDR1 is ENHRY and CDR2 SYGVKD. The CDR3 spans 13 residues. Trimming stripped 0 bases from V and 12 bases from J, with 12 bases between.

The J gene is TRBJ1-5, the V gene TRBV4-2; no clear D gene. Trimming removed 10 bases from V and 1 base from J, with 8 bases in between. The CDR3 runs 12 residues. CDR1 and CDR2 from the germline V gene are LGHNA and YNFKEQ. The CDR3 is CATRLSNQPQHF. The CDR3 DNA reads TGTGCCACCCGGTTGAGCAATCAGCCCCAGCATTTT.

V usage is TRBV12-3 or TRBV12-4 and J usage is TRBJ1-3; TRBD1 matches at 7 bases. Trimming cost V 6 bases and J 3 bases; bases outside gene matches: 8. The CDR3 contains 15 residues. CDR3 protein: CASSPFTGVGNTIYF. Written as DNA, the CDR3 is TGTGCCAGCAGCCCCTTTACAGGGGTTGGAAACACCATATATTTT.

This clonotype turned up a few times. The rearrangement joins TRBV20-1 to TRBJ1-1; D possibly corresponds to TRBD1 (6 bases). This CDR3 region has 15 residues. Germline V gives CDR1 DFQATT, CDR2 SNEGSKA (reference sequence). The V end was cut by 0 bases, the J end by 0 bases, with 11 bases between. CDR3 sequence (DNA): TGCAGTGCTAGAGATGGGGGACACCTGAACACTGAAGCTTTCTTT. Translated, it gives CSARDGGHLNTEAFF.

The CDR3 region has the DNA TGTGCCAGCAGTGGGTTACCAGGGAGGAAATACGAGCAGTACTTC. Residues: CASSGLPGRKYEQYF. The rearrangement joins TRBV2 to TRBJ2-7; weak D call: TRBD2 (6 bases). There are 15 residues in the CDR3. Trimming took 4 bases from V and 4 from J, leaving 17 bases between them. Germline V gives CDR1 SNHLY, CDR2 FYNNEI.

This clonotype was counted a few times. This sequence joins TRBV6-6 and TRBJ1-2; 8 bases align to TRBD1. Looked up from germline, CDR1 is MNHNY and CDR2 is SVGAGI (reference sequence). This CDR3 contains 14 residues. The junction had 2 bases not matched to a gene; V was cut back by 5 bases and J by 0 bases. The CDR3 sequence: CASSKDRANYGYTF. Here the CDR3 DNA reads TGTGCCAGCAGTAAGGACAGGGCTAACTATGGCTACACCTTC.

This clonotype came up a few times. The rearrangement joins TRBV5-8 to TRBJ2-3; no reliable D call. Germline lookup yields CDR1 SGHTS and CDR2 YDEGEE. The CDR3 spans 15 residues. Deletions cut 6 bases from V and 4 bases from J, with 18 bases between. CDR3 sequence (DNA): TGTGCCAGCACCATGCGCAAGGACGGCGCAGATACGCAGTATTTT. It translates to CASTMRKDGADTQYF.

The chain combines TRBV2 with TRBJ1-6; D unresolved. This CDR3 has 16 amino acids. The germline gives CDR1 SNHLY, CDR2 FYNNEI. V was shortened by 4 bases and J by 5 bases, with 15 bases between the two germline ends. CDR3 region: CASSVLGSANNSPLHF. CDR3 DNA: TGTGCCAGCAGTGTCCTAGGCAGCGCCAATAATTCACCCCTCCACTTT.

V usage is TRBV15 and J usage is TRBJ1-6; no reliable D call. The germline V and J ends were trimmed by 0 bases and 9 bases, with 9 bases remaining between them. Germline V gives CDR1 LNHNV, CDR2 YYDKDF (reference sequence). CDR3 length: 14 amino acids. Here the CDR3 DNA reads TGTGCCACCAGCAGAGATGTAGGCCTTTCACCCCTCCACTTT. It codes for CATSRDVGLSPLHF.

The V call is TRBV12-3 or TRBV12-4, the J call TRBJ1-5, with TRBD1 as a possible D gene (6 bases). The V and J ends lost 5 bases and 3 bases respectively, with 11 bases between them. This CDR3 has 14 residues. The CDR3 DNA reads TGTGCCAGCAGTGAACAGGGATACAATCAGCCCCAGCATTTT. Translated, it gives CASSEQGYNQPQHF.

This clonotype was seen a few times. The chain employs TRBV7-2 and TRBJ2-7, with 7 nucleotides matching TRBD2. From germline, CDR1 is SGHTA and CDR2 FQGNSA. Losses at the gene ends were 1 base for V and 6 bases for J; bases not matched to a gene: 6. The CDR3 sequence is 14 residues long. The CDR3 DNA sequence: TGTGCCAGCAGCTTAGAGGGAGGGCCGGGCGAGCAGTACTTC. It encodes CASSLEGGPGEQYF.

This clonotype was detected a few times. The gene calls are TRBV10-3 and TRBJ2-7; TRBD1 matches at 8 bases. This CDR3 has 12 residues. J was trimmed by 4 bases and V by 10 bases; bases with no gene match: 6. The V gene's germline CDR1 is ENHRY and CDR2 SYGVKD. CDR3 nucleotides: TGTGCCACTCAGGACAGGGCTTACGAGCAGTACTTC. Translation: CATQDRAYEQYF.

This clonotype was recorded a few times. V gene TRBV10-3 combines with J gene TRBJ2-6, with a tentative D call TRBD1 (5 bases). Germline CDR1 is ENHRY and CDR2 is SYGVKD. The CDR3 extends over 14 amino acids. V lost 6 bases and J lost 0, with 6 bases in between. CDR3 loop: CAIRDNSGANVLTF. The CDR3 DNA reads TGTGCCATCAGGGACAACTCTGGGGCCAACGTCCTGACTTTC.

This clonotype was recorded many times. The CDR3 loop is CSARDPGGPSGEQYF. In DNA, the CDR3 is TGCAGTGCTAGAGATCCGGGGGGCCCATCCGGCGAGCAGTACTTC. V gene TRBV20-1 combines with J gene TRBJ2-7; maybe TRBD2 (7 bases). Germline V gene lookup returns CDR1 DFQATT and CDR2 SNEGSKA (reference sequence). The V and J ends lost 0 bases and 6 bases respectively, with 18 bases between them. The CDR3 covers 15 residues.

This clonotype was seen more than once but under ten times. The rearrangement uses TRBV7-8 and TRBJ2-7; TRBD1 matches at 7 bases. Germline V gene lookup returns CDR1 SGHVS and CDR2 FQNEAQ. The CDR3 runs 14 residues. V was clipped by 5 bases and J by 3 bases; unmatched bases: 7. CDR3 bases: TGTGCCAGCAGCCGAGACAGGGCTATCTACGAGCAGTACTTC. It yields the protein CASSRDRAIYEQYF.